Included here is one TCR beta chain sequence, with context. Its antigen is unidentified. Sequencing used immunoSEQ multiplex PCR; TCRdb keeps in-frame clones, though not all of them. This sample has 200,000 or so clones, with approximately 94% found just once. It was second doses at about 4 or about 12 weeks that were pooled. This specimen belongs to a study of T cell responses to AZD1222 COVID-19 vaccine. Notes on the study in general: It should be noted that donors were predominantly white British and more often female, and clonal diversity was possibly underestimated. Regions 160-218 and 743-854 held dominance among vaccine-associated CD4 TCRs, which spanned spike. Repertoires were collected only later (after the peak T cell response had occurred).

V lost 2 bases and J 4 bases, leaving 15 bases between the germline ends. This CDR3 has 16 residues. Per the germline V gene, CDR1 is LGHNA and CDR2 is YNFKEQ. V usage is TRBV4-2 and J usage is TRBJ2-1, with D unresolved. The material was peripheral blood, obtained 28 days after the second AZD1222 dose. The TCR was taken from an adult who received the AZD1222 COVID-19 vaccine. Written as DNA, the CDR3 is TGTGCCAGCAGCCAACATATCGCGTCCGAATACAATGAGCAGTTCTTC. It yields the protein CASSQHIASEYNEQFF.